These T cell receptor beta chains were read from a single sample in a study of T cell repertoires in cytomegalovirus infection. MiXCR was run by TCRdb on the reads, yielding one entry per CDR3 protein. The table has about 450,000 distinct CDR3 sequences, roughly 30% seen once. The sample consisted of PBMCs. Every receptor here comes from a human donor in good health (CMV status not recorded). Some clones in this sample may be carry-over from other donors' samples. The CDR3 runs from the conserved cysteine through the conserved F or W. The D gene is left open where the match is weak. The size of a clone is reported for some rows only, either as once, few or many, or as a class for expanded clones.

clone_size	v_call	cdr3_length	d_call	j_call	cdr3_nt	cdr3_aa
NA	TRBV5-4	16	NA	TRBJ2-7	TGTGCCAGCAGCTTGGGAGTAGCGGAGCCTCTCTACGAGCAGTACTTC	CASSLGVAEPLYEQYF
NA	TRBV4-2	19	NA	TRBJ2-3	TGTGCCAGCAGCCAAGATGTGGGGCAGGGCGACCTTAGCACAGATACGCAGTATTTT	CASSQDVGQGDLSTDTQYF
few	TRBV2	15	NA	TRBJ1-3	TGTGCCAGCAGTGGCAGGAGCACCTCTGGAAACACCATATATTTT	CASSGRSTSGNTIYF
NA	TRBV11-2	15	NA	TRBJ2-3	TGTGCCAGCAGCTCCCCGGGACTCCGCACAGATACGCAGTATTTT	CASSSPGLRTDTQYF
NA	TRBV15	16	NA	TRBJ1-1	TGTGCCACCAGCAGAGATGTAGGGGACACCTTCCCTGAAGCTTTCTTT	CATSRDVGDTFPEAFF
NA	TRBV7-2	14	NA	TRBJ1-1	TGTGCCAGCAGCCCCCGAGCAGGGAGCACTGAAGCTTTCTTT	CASSPRAGSTEAFF
few	TRBV4-3	17	NA	TRBJ2-2	TGCGCCAGCAGCCCCCAGAGGGTCCCTATTATCGCCGGGGAGCTGTTTTTT	CASSPQRVPIIAGELFF
NA	TRBV18	16	NA	TRBJ1-1	TGTGCCAGCTCCCCGGCGTGGGGGGGGTCGAACACTGAAGCTTTCTTT	CASSPAWGGSNTEAFF
NA	TRBV28	18	NA	TRBJ2-1	TGTGCCAGCAGCCCTACCGATTGGTCAGCGCGGGCCAACAATGAGCAGTTCTTC	CASSPTDWSARANNEQFF
few	TRBV19	14	NA	TRBJ1-4	TGTGCCAGTAGTTTGACATCAACTAATGAAAAACTGTTTTTT	CASSLTSTNEKLFF
NA	TRBV20-1	14	NA	TRBJ1-5	TGCAGTGCTAGGGGGACCCGGGAGGTTGAGCCCCAGCATTTT	CSARGTREVEPQHF
few	TRBV6-2/TRBV6-3	15	NA	TRBJ2-1	TGTGCCAGCAGCCGTGGTCGGGGGTCCTACAATGAGCAGTTCTTC	CASSRGRGSYNEQFF
many	TRBV7-6	13	NA	TRBJ2-3	TGTGCCAGCAGCCCCATCCTCACAGATACGCAGTATTTT	CASSPILTDTQYF
few	TRBV2	13	NA	TRBJ2-3	TGTGCCACCTCCACGGCAGGAACAGATACGCAGTATTTT	CATSTAGTDTQYF
NA	TRBV10-2	15	NA	TRBJ2-2	TGCGCCAGCAGTCTTAACCCCCAGGGGACCGGGGAGCTGTTTTTT	CASSLNPQGTGELFF
few	TRBV6-6	15	NA	TRBJ1-3	TGTGCCAGCAGGGAAGGCACCTTCTCTGGAAACACCATATATTTT	CASREGTFSGNTIYF
few	TRBV20-1	15	NA	TRBJ2-7	TGCAGTGCTAGAGATCATGGCGGGGTCCTCTACGAGCAGTACTTC	CSARDHGGVLYEQYF
NA	TRBV11-1	15	NA	TRBJ1-4	TGTGCCAGCAGCCATTCCGGGACACGGAATGAAAAAATGTTTTTT	CASSHSGTRNEKMFF
NA	TRBV4-1	14	NA	TRBJ1-2	TGCGCCAGCAGCCAAGTGTCGGTCAACTATGGCTACACCTTC	CASSQVSVNYGYTF
few	TRBV11-2	12	NA	TRBJ1-5	TGTGCCAGCAGTACCCTATGGCAGCCCCAGCATTTT	CASSTLWQPQHF
NA	TRBV5-1	16	NA	TRBJ2-6	TGCGCCAGCAGCTTGGGACAGGTCTCTGGGGCCAACGTCCTGACTTTC	CASSLGQVSGANVLTF
NA	TRBV7-9	10	NA	TRBJ1-2	TGTGCCAGCAGTTCGGACCACACGATCTTC	CASSSDHTIF
NA	TRBV7-2	14	NA	TRBJ2-5	TGTGCCAGCAGCTTATTAGCGCGTGGGGAGACCCAGTACTTC	CASSLLARGETQYF
NA	TRBV4-2	20	TRBD1	TRBJ2-7	TGTGCCAGCAGCCAAGAATCGGGGACAGGGAGATTTTCCGGCCCCTACGAGCAGTACTTC	CASSQESGTGRFSGPYEQYF
NA	TRBV6-8	16	TRBD1	TRBJ1-1	TGTGCCAGCAAGAGAGCAGGGGGCCCTGTTCAAACTGAAGCTTTCTTT	CASKRAGGPVQTEAFF
few	TRBV7-9	16	NA	TRBJ1-1	TGTGCCAGCAGCTTAGAGGGCGGGGGCGCAAGGACTGAAGCTTTCTTT	CASSLEGGGARTEAFF
NA	TRBV28	14	NA	TRBJ2-7	TGTGCCAGCAGTTTAGGTGGGAGCCTCTACGAGCAGTCCTTC	CASSLGGSLYEQSF
NA	TRBV19	13	NA	TRBJ1-1	TGTGCCAGTAGTATTGGCCCCGGGACTGAAGCTTTCTTT	CASSIGPGTEAFF
NA	TRBV11-2	18	TRBD1	TRBJ1-3	TGTGCCAGCAGCTTACCTCGGACCGGACAGGGCCCTCGGGACACCATATATTTT	CASSLPRTGQGPRDTIYF
many	TRBV4-1	18	NA	TRBJ1-6	TGCGCCAGCAGCCAATTCGGCGTGGGGGCACCAGGGAATTCACCCCTCCACTTT	CASSQFGVGAPGNSPLHF
few	TRBV6-5	14	NA	TRBJ2-2	TGTGCCAGCAGTTACTCCCAGGGTCCCGGGGAGCTGTTTTTT	CASSYSQGPGELFF
few	TRBV28	16	TRBD1	TRBJ2-7	TGTGCCAGCCTCGATGGGTTGGGACAGGGGTCCTACGAGCAGTACTTC	CASLDGLGQGSYEQYF
few	TRBV12-3/TRBV12-4	15	TRBD1	TRBJ1-5	TGTGCCAGCAGTACACGGACAGGGGGCTATCAGCCCCAGCATTTT	CASSTRTGGYQPQHF
NA	TRBV4-1	17	NA	TRBJ2-2	TGCGCCAGCAGCCAACACCAGACATCCCCGAACACCGGGGAGCTGTTTTTT	CASSQHQTSPNTGELFF
NA	TRBV12-3/TRBV12-4	14	NA	TRBJ2-1	TGTGCCAGCAGTTTTGGTAATTCCTACAATGAGCAGTTCTTC	CASSFGNSYNEQFF
many	TRBV11-2	14	NA	TRBJ2-7	TGTGCCAGCAGCTTATCGCGCAGTTCCTACGAGCAGTACTTC	CASSLSRSSYEQYF
NA	TRBV24-1	14	NA	TRBJ1-2	TGTGCCACCAGTGATTTTGACAGTAACTATGGCTACACCTTC	CATSDFDSNYGYTF
NA	TRBV20-1	15	NA	TRBJ1-1	TGCAGTGCTAGAGATACTCAGGGTTGGGTCACTGAAGCTTTCTTT	CSARDTQGWVTEAFF
NA	TRBV12-3/TRBV12-4	14	TRBD1	TRBJ1-1	TGTGCCAGCAGGGCCGGACAGGGAGGGACTGAAGCTTTCTTT	CASRAGQGGTEAFF
many	TRBV7-8	12	NA	TRBJ2-5	TGTGCCAGCAGCTCGCGGGGCGGGACCCAGTACTTC	CASSSRGGTQYF